Each of the 32 T cell receptor beta chains below was sequenced from the same sample in a study of T cells after yellow fever vaccination. TCRdb re-derived calls from the 5' RACE reads in MiXCR, one entry per CDR3 protein. The table shows 250,000 to 400,000 distinct CDR3 sequences, with around 4.5% occurring only once. The source material was PBMCs, sampled 15 days after the yellow fever booster vaccination. The receptors come from a man between 18 and 29 years old who received the YFV17D yellow fever vaccine.

The chain has TRBV7-3 and TRBJ2-5; no firm D call. Trimming took off 2 bases at V and 0 bases at J, with 7 bases between the two ends. Looked up from germline, CDR1 is SGHTA and CDR2 is FQGTGA. The CDR3 is 14 amino acids. The CDR3 coding sequence is TGTGCCAGCAGCTTAGATCACAACCAAGAGACCCAGTACTTC. Its protein product is CASSLDHNQETQYF.

This clonotype has at least ten counts. The rearrangement uses TRBV7-2 and TRBJ2-4; TRBD2 matches at 9 bases. The CDR3 has 14 residues. The V segment lost 5 bases and the J segment 6 bases; nucleotides outside the gene matches: 5. Looked up from germline, CDR1 is SGHTA and CDR2 is FQGNSA. The CDR3 sequence: CASSPSSGVNIQYF. CDR3 bases: TGTGCCAGCAGCCCCTCTAGCGGGGTAAACATTCAGTACTTC.

This clonotype was counted many times. The chain employs TRBV6-6 and TRBJ1-1, with 7 bases lining up with TRBD1. Germline lookup yields CDR1 MNHNY and CDR2 SVGAGI (reference sequence). This CDR3 comprises 15 residues. The trim removed 6 bases at V and 3 bases at J, leaving 10 bases unmatched. CDR3 nucleotide sequence: TGTGCCAGCAGCACAGATACAGGGGATGACACTGAAGCTTTCTTT. It translates to CASSTDTGDDTEAFF.

In its sample, this clonotype was seen many times. This chain links TRBV30 with TRBJ2-1; no reliable D call. Germline values: CDR1 GTSNPN, CDR2 SVGIG (reference sequence). The CDR3 has 13 amino acids. The germline V and J ends were trimmed by 4 bases and 4 bases, with 11 bases remaining between them. The CDR3 DNA reads as TGTGCCTGGATGGGTCAGGAATACAATGAGCAGTTCTTC. This sequence encodes CAWMGQEYNEQFF. Combining the CDR3 with reference TRBV30 and TRBJ2-1 gives the whole variable domain SQTIHQWPATLVQPVGSPLSLECTVEGTSNPNLYWYRQAAGRGLQLLFYSVGIGQISSEVPQNLSASRPQDRQFILSSKKLLLSDSGFYLCAWMGQEYNEQFFGPGTRLTVL.

The rearrangement links TRBV6-5 to TRBJ2-6; D possibly corresponds to TRBD1 (5 bases). This CDR3 is built from 18 residues. Per the germline V gene, CDR1 is MNHEY and CDR2 is SVGAGI. V was trimmed by 2 bases and J by 0 bases, leaving 14 bases between them. The CDR3 sequence: CASSYPAGLRSGANVLTF. CDR3 DNA sequence: TGTGCCAGCAGTTACCCCGCAGGGTTACGCTCTGGGGCCAACGTCCTGACTTTC.

The chain carries TRBV7-9 and TRBJ1-3; 7 bases are a match to TRBD1. CDR1 SEHNR and CDR2 FQNEAQ come from the germline V gene (reference sequence). This CDR3 contains 12 residues. V dropped 3 bases and J dropped 10; count of bases not matched to a gene: 3. CDR3 sequence: CASSLTGSTIYF. The CDR3 region has the DNA TGTGCCAGCAGCTTGACAGGGTCGACCATATATTTT.

CDR3 nucleotides: TGTGCCAGCAGCTTAGGCCTAGCGGGGGGGCCCGCCATTCAGTACTTC. Its translation is CASSLGLAGGPAIQYF. The chain is built from TRBV7-9 and TRBJ2-4; 12 bases map to TRBD2. CDR3 length: 16 residues. CDR1 is SEHNR and CDR2 is FQNEAQ in the germline V gene (reference sequence). V shed 1 base and J 9 bases; nucleotides not matched to a gene: 7.

In this sample, this clonotype turned up a few times. The chain couples TRBV9 to TRBJ1-1; no definite D call. The CDR3 is 15 amino acids. Per germline, CDR1 SGDLS and CDR2 YYNGEE. V gave up 1 base and J gave up 8 bases, with 18 bases separating them. This chain's CDR3 is CASSVRDVEDGEAFF. CDR3 in DNA: TGTGCCAGCAGCGTAAGGGATGTGGAGGACGGCGAAGCTTTCTTT.

This clonotype has just a few counts. The chain joins TRBV30 to TRBJ2-5; D gene ambiguous. Germline CDR1 is GTSNPN and CDR2 is SVGIG (reference sequence). Trimming pared 0 bases from V and 1 base from J, leaving 3 bases between. The CDR3 is 12 amino acids. The DNA of the CDR3 is TGTGCCTGGAGTGTAGTCCAAGAGACCCAGTACTTC. Its translation: CAWSVVQETQYF. Based on the CDR3 plus reference TRBV30 and TRBJ2-5, the full variable domain is SQTIHQWPATLVQPVGSPLSLECTVEGTSNPNLYWYRQAAGRGLQLLFYSVGIGQISSEVPQNLSASRPQDRQFILSSKKLLLSDSGFYLCAWSVVQETQYFGPGTRLLVL.

This clonotype was seen repeatedly, ten times or more. The V and J genes are TRBV4-1 and TRBJ2-5; D uncertain. The CDR3 length is 14 residues. V was cut by 5 bases and J by 2 bases, with 12 bases left in between. The germline V gene encodes CDR1 MGHRA and CDR2 YSYEKL. The CDR3 protein is CASSVGHFQETQYF. The CDR3, as DNA: TGCGCCAGCAGCGTAGGCCACTTTCAAGAGACCCAGTACTTC.

This clonotype was recorded a few times. The rearrangement uses TRBV7-2 and TRBJ1-4; D might be TRBD1 (5 bases). This CDR3 contains 15 residues. V lost 5 bases and J 7 bases, leaving 17 bases between the germline ends. The V gene's germline CDR1 is SGHTA and CDR2 FQGNSA. CDR3 bases: TGTGCCAGCAGCCAAAGGGGAGGGCGCGTTGAAAAACTGTTTTTT. Protein product: CASSQRGGRVEKLFF.

This clonotype was seen many times. The CDR3 protein is CASSLTGGAGTGELFF. The CDR3 bases are TGCGCCAGCAGCTTGACAGGGGGCGCGGGCACCGGGGAGCTGTTTTTT. The chain uses TRBV5-1 and TRBJ2-2; TRBD1 matches 9 bases. Germline CDR1 reads SGHRS; CDR2 reads YFSETQ. Trimming removed 1 base from V and 4 bases from J; junction bases left unmatched: 5. The CDR3 contains 16 residues.

The chain recombines TRBV7-2 with TRBJ1-6; D not certain. There are 14 residues in the CDR3. Trimming removed 2 bases at V and 4 bases at J, with 6 bases between. CDR1 and CDR2 (germline): SGHTA, FQGNSA. The DNA of the CDR3 is TGTGCCAGCAGCTTATCCGGGTATAATTCACCCCTCCACTTT. It codes for CASSLSGYNSPLHF.

Details on this clonotype: This may come from a read error, since a much larger clone is one base off. J is TRBJ1-5 and V is TRBV7-6, with a weak D call TRBD1 (5 bases). The CDR3 length is 15 residues. CDR1 is SGHVS and CDR2 is FNYEAQ in the germline V gene. CDR3 sequence reads: CSSSLASGTNQPQHF. For the CDR3, the DNA is TGTTCCAGCAGCTTAGCGAGCGGGACCAATCAGCCCCAGCATTTT.

At least ten counts were recorded for this clonotype. This chain joins TRBV14 and TRBJ2-7; 7 positions agree with TRBD1. V lost 3 bases, J lost 2 bases, and 7 bases stayed unmatched. This CDR3 spans 15 amino acids. Germline V CDR1 and CDR2: SGHDN, FVKESK. CDR3 in DNA: TGTGCCAGCAGCCACGGCAGGGGGAACCCCTACGAGCAGTACTTC. This gives the protein CASSHGRGNPYEQYF. Drawing the rest from reference TRBV14 and TRBJ2-7, the complete variable domain is EAGVTQFPSHSVIEKGQTVTLRCDPISGHDNLYWYRRVMGKEIKFLLHFVKESKQDESGMPNNRFLAERTGGTYSTLKVQPAELEDSGVYFCASSHGRGNPYEQYFGPGTRLTVT.

The sample holds a few counts of this clonotype. The V call is TRBV6-6, the J call TRBJ2-2, with 9 bases lining up with TRBD2. With 5 bases clipped from V and 3 bases from J, the junction kept 7 bases outside the gene matches. This CDR3 has 16 amino acids. Germline-derived CDR1 and CDR2 are MNHNY and SVGAGI (reference sequence). The CDR3 DNA sequence: TGTGCCAGCAGTGAGCTAGCGGGGATTTACACCGGGGAGCTGTTTTTT. It encodes CASSELAGIYTGELFF.

This clonotype was recorded at least ten times. The chain combines TRBV4-1 with TRBJ2-3; the D gene is possibly TRBD2 (5 bases). The V gene lost 5 bases and the J gene lost 10 bases, with 22 bases spanning the gap. The CDR3 length is 15 residues. CDR1 MGHRA and CDR2 YSYEKL come from the germline V gene. CDR3 DNA: TGCGCCAGCAGCTACAGACTACCGCCCTTATCGGCGCAGTATTTT. It is translated as CASSYRLPPLSAQYF.

This clonotype has at least ten counts. The gene calls are TRBV9 and TRBJ2-5, with 7 positions matching TRBD2. The germline V gene has CDR1 SGDLS and CDR2 YYNGEE. The CDR3 contains 15 residues. With 4 bases clipped from V and 1 base from J, the junction kept 7 bases outside the gene matches. CDR3 bases: TGTGCCAGCAGCCTCGGCCTAGCGGCCCAAGAGACCCAGTACTTC. Its protein product is CASSLGLAAQETQYF.

Ten or more counts support this clonotype. The gene calls are TRBV9 and TRBJ1-6; D unclear. The CDR3 contains 15 residues. Germline loops: CDR1 SGDLS, CDR2 YYNGEE. V lost 0 bases, J lost 3 bases, and 7 bases lay in between. The CDR3 DNA reads TGTGCCAGCAGCGTAGCAAAGAGCTATAATTCACCCCTCCACTTT. Its translation: CASSVAKSYNSPLHF.

This clonotype was seen only a few times. J is TRBJ1-3 and V is TRBV9; no reliable D call. With 0 bases removed from V and 1 base from J, the gap between germline ends came to 17 bases. There are 18 residues in the CDR3. Germline V lookup: CDR1 SGDLS, CDR2 YYNGEE. The CDR3 DNA follows: TGTGCCAGCAGCGTAGGAGCCGGACTGAGAGTATCTGGAAACACCATATATTTT. It translates to CASSVGAGLRVSGNTIYF.

The V call is TRBV18, the J call TRBJ2-7; TRBD1 is a possible D gene (6 bases). Trimming took 5 bases from V and 4 from J, leaving 9 bases between them. Germline CDR1 and CDR2: KGHSH and LQKENI. The length of the CDR3 is 12 residues. The CDR3 DNA reads TGTGCCAGCTCAGCGACAGGTTACGAGCAGTACGTC. The encoded protein is CASSATGYEQYV.

This clonotype was detected ten times or more. The chain uses TRBV12-3 or TRBV12-4 and TRBJ1-1; 8 nucleotides line up with TRBD1. CDR3 length: 16 residues. Germline trimming cut 2 bases from V and 1 base from J; bases unmatched to any gene: 6. The CDR3 sequence is CASSLLSDRENTEAFF. The DNA of the CDR3 is TGTGCCAGCAGTTTACTGTCGGACAGGGAGAACACTGAAGCTTTCTTT.

This clonotype was seen a few times. The CDR3, as DNA: TGCGCCAGCAGCCTTGACTCTCTCGGCGCTGAAGCTTTCTTT. This encodes CASSLDSLGAEAFF. This rearrangement joins TRBV5-1 to TRBJ1-1; D gene unclear. The CDR3 spans 14 residues. The germline V gene has CDR1 SGHRS and CDR2 YFSETQ. V gave up 4 bases and J gave up 6 bases, with 16 bases separating them. The full variable domain, rest sourced from reference TRBV5-1 and TRBJ1-1, is KAGVTQTPRYLIKTRGQQVTLSCSPISGHRSVSWYQQTPGQGLQFLFEYFSETQRNKGNFPGRFSGRQFSNSRSEMNVSTLELGDSALYLCASSLDSLGAEAFFGQGTRLTVV.

This clonotype has just a few counts. The chain joins TRBV24-1 to TRBJ2-3; D call uncertain. The V end lost 8 bases, the J end lost 2 bases, and 22 bases lay between the germline ends. This CDR3 has 17 residues. CDR1 KGHDR and CDR2 SFDVKD come from the germline V gene. The CDR3 DNA reads TGTGCCACCAACGCATACCTGAATAAACCTCACACAGATACGCAGTATTTT. It encodes CATNAYLNKPHTDTQYF.

This clonotype was counted only a few times. The chain carries TRBV27 and TRBJ1-1; D perhaps matches TRBD1 (6 bases). In germline, CDR1 is MNHEY, CDR2 SMNVEV (reference sequence). The CDR3 is made up of 15 amino acids. Trimming left V 7 bases short and J 6 bases short, with 21 bases between. CDR3 amino acids: CASTRLLGGTSEAFF. CDR3 nucleotides: TGTGCCAGCACTCGACTCTTAGGGGGGACCTCTGAAGCTTTCTTT.

This clonotype was detected many times. CDR3 coding DNA: TGTGCCAGCAGCGTAGGGCAGTCGACCCTTTACGAGCAGTACTTC. Translated: CASSVGQSTLYEQYF. V is TRBV9 and J is TRBJ2-7; D unclear. This CDR3 comprises 15 residues. CDR1 is SGDLS, CDR2 YYNGEE, per germline. The ends were cut back, 0 bases at V and 4 bases at J, with 14 bases in the middle.

In this sample, this clonotype turned up many times. V and J are TRBV11-1 and TRBJ2-3; no firm D call. CDR1 and CDR2 (germline): SGHAT, FQDESV (reference sequence). V was shortened by 3 bases and J by 2 bases, with 12 bases between the two germline ends. The CDR3 loop spans 15 amino acids. This CDR3 reads CASSFTRLFTDTQYF. CDR3 coding DNA: TGTGCCAGCAGCTTCACTCGCCTCTTCACAGATACGCAGTATTTT.

Ten or more counts support this clonotype. The V gene is TRBV20-1, the J gene TRBJ1-3; D possibly corresponds to TRBD1 (6 bases). The CDR3 spans 13 residues. Germline assignment: CDR1 DFQATT and CDR2 SNEGSKA (reference sequence). V lost 3 bases and J lost 0, with 6 bases in between. This CDR3 reads CSARTGSGNTIYF. The CDR3, as DNA: TGCAGTGCTAGGACAGGCTCTGGAAACACCATATATTTT.

At least ten counts were recorded for this clonotype. The V call is TRBV20-1, the J call TRBJ1-5, with D tentatively TRBD1 (5 bases). This CDR3 contains 13 residues. CDR1 DFQATT and CDR2 SNEGSKA come from the germline V gene (reference sequence). Deletions cut 5 bases from V and 5 bases from J, with 13 bases between. DNA of the CDR3: TGCAGTGCTGGGGGGAGGATCTATCAGCCCCAGCATTTT. Translated: CSAGGRIYQPQHF.

This clonotype was recorded a few times. The J gene is TRBJ2-2, the V gene TRBV4-3, with 7 bases that match TRBD1. V was clipped by 4 bases and J by 3 bases; unmatched bases: 5. This CDR3 has 15 residues. The germline V gene encodes CDR1 LGHNA and CDR2 YSLEER. The CDR3 DNA reads TGCGCCAGCAGCCCGGGACAGTATTACACCGGGGAGCTGTTTTTT. Protein sequence: CASSPGQYYTGELFF.

The chain has TRBV7-2 and TRBJ2-3; 7 nucleotides line up with TRBD2. The CDR3 length is 15 residues. The germline gives CDR1 SGHTA, CDR2 FQGNSA. Trimming took 2 bases from V and 3 from J; bases not matched to a gene: 5. In DNA, the CDR3 is TGTGCCAGCAGCTTATTCTGGGGGGGAACAGATACGCAGTATTTT. Translated: CASSLFWGGTDTQYF.

This clonotype was seen a few times. The V call is TRBV4-2, the J call TRBJ2-3; D remains ambiguous. From germline, CDR1 is LGHNA and CDR2 YNFKEQ. The V end was cut by 0 bases, the J end by 0 bases, with 16 bases between. CDR3 length equals 18 residues. CDR3 DNA sequence: TGTGCCAGCAGCCAAGATAGAACCTTGGGCGTTAGCACAGATACGCAGTATTTT. Translating gives CASSQDRTLGVSTDTQYF.